This T cell receptor (beta chain) was documented in a study of PD-1 blockade in classical Hodgkin lymphoma. Of note for this clone: Its specificity is unknown.

In every patient, relapse followed autologous stem cell transplantation, while exposure to brentuximab vedotin differed. Each best response was a complete response, a partial response or progressive disease. The table came from immunoSEQ multiplex PCR; TCRdb's copy has only in-frame clones and leaves some out. The data show tens of thousands of clones, around 93% seen once. V was clipped by 5 bases and J by 5 bases; unmatched bases: 11. CDR3 length: 17 residues. Germline loops: CDR1 LNHDA, CDR2 SQIVND (reference sequence). General observations from the study: TCR diversity rose significantly by C4D1 in CD4+ but not CD8+ cells. Lower baseline TCR diversity was reported for newly diagnosed patients than for healthy donors.

The clonotype comes from a human donor with classical Hodgkin lymphoma. The V gene is TRBV19, the J gene TRBJ2-5; TRBD2 aligns across 13 bases. This specimen was peripheral blood mononuclear cells (PBMCs), taken at baseline. The CDR3 spells CASSHRTSGGARETQYF. The CDR3, as DNA: TGTGCCAGTAGTCATAGAACTAGCGGGGGGGCCCGGGAGACCCAGTACTTC.